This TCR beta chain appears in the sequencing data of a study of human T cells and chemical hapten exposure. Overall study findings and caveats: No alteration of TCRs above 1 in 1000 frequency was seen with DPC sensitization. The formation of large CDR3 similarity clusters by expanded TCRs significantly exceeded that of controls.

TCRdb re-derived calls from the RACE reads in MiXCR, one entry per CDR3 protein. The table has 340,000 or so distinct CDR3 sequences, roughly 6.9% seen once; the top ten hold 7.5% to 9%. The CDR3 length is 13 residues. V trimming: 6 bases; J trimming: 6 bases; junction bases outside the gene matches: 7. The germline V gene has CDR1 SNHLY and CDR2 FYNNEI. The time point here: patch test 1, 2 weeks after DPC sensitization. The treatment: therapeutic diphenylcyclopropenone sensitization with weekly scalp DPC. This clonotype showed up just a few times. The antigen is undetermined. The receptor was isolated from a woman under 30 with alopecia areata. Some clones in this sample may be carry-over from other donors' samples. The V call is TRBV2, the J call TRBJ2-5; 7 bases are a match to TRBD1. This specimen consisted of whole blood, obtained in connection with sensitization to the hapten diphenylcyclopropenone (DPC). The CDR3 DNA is TGTGCCAGCAGCGTCCGGGACAGCAAGACCCAGTACTTC. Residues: CASSVRDSKTQYF.